This T cell receptor (beta chain) derives from a study of T cells in Graves' hyperthyroidism and ophthalmopathy. For the study at large: Peripheral blood was drawn at first diagnosis, prior to all treatment.

Researchers amplified the TCR beta CDR3 regions from RNA transcripts. TCR CDR3 underwent first-round RT-PCR with the HTBI primer set. One entry per CDR3 protein results from TCRdb running MiXCR on the multiplex PCR reads. In the table there are 250,000 to 300,000 distinct CDR3 sequences, roughly a fifth of which are singletons. Trimming took 0 bases from V and 12 from J; bases not matched to a gene: 7. Germline V gene data show CDR1 as DFQATT and CDR2 as SNEGSKA (reference sequence). The CDR3 extends over 13 amino acids. Whole-study results and caveats: Model predictions of ophthalmopathy came a median around 7.1 months before onset. Most thyroid clonotypes with frequency above 0.001 were detected in blood.

Exclusion of a patient resulted from uncontrolled infection, other autoimmune disease, pregnancy or lactation. On this clonotype: Its antigen remains unknown.

The specimen sequenced was blood. The genes are TRBV20-1 and TRBJ2-1; 8 bases agree with TRBD2. The clonotype originates from a man aged 50 or older with Graves' ophthalmopathy. The CDR3 nucleotides read TGCAGTGCTAGAGATCGGGGGGGCGATGGGCAGTTCTTC. Translation: CSARDRGGDGQFF.